The source of this T cell receptor beta chain is a study of shared clonotypes between healthy human individuals. Profiling relied on immunoSEQ multiplex PCR, and the TCRdb table lists in-frame clones only, not all of them. This table has about 480,000 clones, 75% to 80% appearing once. The receptor's source is a middle-aged woman in good health. Some clones in this sample may be carry-over from other donors' samples. Sequencing was done on a sample of PBMCs.

CDR3 amino acids: CASSGSGTGVFNEQFF. The DNA of the CDR3 is TGTGCCAGTAGCGGATCCGGGACAGGGGTTTTCAATGAGCAGTTCTTC. V usage is TRBV19 and J usage is TRBJ2-1; 10 bases agree with TRBD1. The CDR3 spans 16 residues. Germline values: CDR1 LNHDA, CDR2 SQIVND (reference sequence). V shed 6 bases, J shed 6 bases, and the junction held 11 bases outside the gene matches.